The 11 T cell receptor beta chains below were found in one sample sequenced in a study of T cells in Graves' hyperthyroidism and ophthalmopathy. It was RNA transcripts that yielded the amplified TCR beta CDR3 regions. HTBI primers were employed in a first-round RT-PCR of the TCR CDR3. TCRdb re-called the multiplex PCR reads with MiXCR, one entry per CDR3 protein. The table has hundreds of thousands of distinct CDR3 sequences, approximately 25% seen once. Source material: blood. The receptor set was obtained from a woman aged 40 to 50 with Graves' ophthalmopathy.

The table lists this clonotype with many counts. This chain connects TRBV28 to TRBJ1-1, with D possibly being TRBD1 (6 bases). Trimming took off 2 bases at V and 11 bases at J, with 15 bases between the two ends. Germline-derived CDR1 and CDR2 are MDHEN and SYDVKM. The length of the CDR3 is 13 residues. The CDR3 nucleotides are TGTGCCAGCAGTTTACGGGGGGCGTTTTTTGCTTTCTTT. Encoded protein: CASSLRGAFFAFF.

This clonotype has at least ten counts. J is TRBJ1-5 and V is TRBV28; D is unclear. Germline lookup yields CDR1 MDHEN and CDR2 SYDVKM. CDR3 length: 12 amino acids. Trimming removed 2 bases at V and 3 bases at J, with 2 bases between. CDR3 sequence (DNA): TGTGCCAGCAGTTTAAACAATCAGCCCCAGCATTTT. Its translation is CASSLNNQPQHF.

This rearrangement joins TRBV12-3 or TRBV12-4 to TRBJ2-5, with 8 bases identical to TRBD2. There are 14 residues in the CDR3. The V gene end was trimmed by 7 bases and the J gene end by 5 bases; junction bases not matched to a gene: 9. The CDR3 region is CASTAGGNLETQYF. The CDR3 coding sequence is TGTGCCAGCACGGCGGGGGGCAATCTGGAGACCCAGTACTTC.

V is TRBV24-1 and J is TRBJ1-1, with no clear D. Germline-derived CDR1 and CDR2 are KGHDR and SFDVKD. Trimming shortened V by 2 bases and J by 3 bases, and 6 bases separated the two germline ends. CDR3 length: 13 amino acids. In DNA, the CDR3 is TGTGCCACCAGTGATTACAGCTACACTGAAGCTTTCTTT. Translation: CATSDYSYTEAFF.

This clonotype appeared many times. The chain is built from TRBV6-5 and TRBJ2-6; D possibly uses TRBD1 or TRBD2 (5 bases each). The V end was cut by 8 bases, the J end by 3 bases, with 17 bases between. The CDR3 is 16 amino acids. In germline, CDR1 is MNHEY, CDR2 SVGAGI. The DNA for the CDR3 is TGTGCCAGCTCGAGGATGGGGGTTTATGGGGCCAACGTCCTGACTTTC. Protein sequence: CASSRMGVYGANVLTF.

There are many counts of this clonotype. The rearrangement uses TRBV27 and TRBJ2-7; maybe TRBD2 (6 bases). Deletions cut 6 bases from V and 0 bases from J, with 9 bases between. From germline, CDR1 is MNHEY and CDR2 SMNVEV (reference sequence). The CDR3 consists of 13 residues. The CDR3 here is CASRGGNSYEQYF. CDR3 nucleotide sequence: TGTGCCAGCAGAGGAGGGAACTCCTACGAGCAGTACTTC.

The chain is built from TRBV6-2 or TRBV6-3 and TRBJ2-7; 12 bases fit TRBD1. V lost 5 bases and J lost 7; bases outside the gene matches: 9. The germline CDR1 and CDR2 sequences are MNHEY and SVGEGT. The CDR3 runs 15 residues. CDR3 sequence: CASSKPGQGAGEQYF. The CDR3 DNA reads as TGTGCCAGCAGTAAGCCGGGACAGGGGGCTGGGGAGCAGTACTTC.

This clonotype was detected many times. V is TRBV7-2 and J is TRBJ2-7; D perhaps matches TRBD1 (5 bases). Germline CDR1 reads SGHTA; CDR2 reads FQGNSA. The CDR3 covers 13 residues. V lost 3 bases and J lost 3, with 9 bases in between. CDR3 sequence: CASSFRQGYEQYF. The CDR3 nucleotides read TGTGCCAGCAGCTTCCGGCAGGGCTACGAGCAGTACTTC.

This clonotype has at least ten counts. The rearrangement links TRBV4-1 to TRBJ1-2, with D maybe TRBD1 (6 bases). CDR3 length equals 17 residues. Looked up from germline, CDR1 is MGHRA and CDR2 is YSYEKL. V gave up 0 bases and J gave up 4 bases, with 18 bases separating them. The CDR3 DNA sequence: TGCGCCAGCAGCCAAGAGGGGGTGGGGGGCGTGAGCTATGGCTACACCTTC. Translation: CASSQEGVGGVSYGYTF.

This clonotype was seen ten or more times. The genes are TRBV6-5 and TRBJ1-1; no firm D call. This CDR3 comprises 13 residues. Germline CDR1 reads MNHEY; CDR2 reads SVGAGI. V lost 10 bases and J 2 bases, leaving 14 bases between the germline ends. CDR3 residues: CATCGVSNTEAFF. CDR3 bases: TGTGCCACTTGCGGGGTCTCTAACACTGAAGCTTTCTTT.

In this sample, this clonotype turned up many times. V is TRBV9 and J is TRBJ1-2; D remains ambiguous. Germline loops: CDR1 SGDLS, CDR2 YYNGEE. Trimming removed 0 bases at V and 3 bases at J, with 6 bases between. The CDR3 extends over 13 amino acids. Here the CDR3 DNA reads TGTGCCAGCAGCGTAGACACAGACTATGGCTACACCTTC. It specifies CASSVDTDYGYTF.